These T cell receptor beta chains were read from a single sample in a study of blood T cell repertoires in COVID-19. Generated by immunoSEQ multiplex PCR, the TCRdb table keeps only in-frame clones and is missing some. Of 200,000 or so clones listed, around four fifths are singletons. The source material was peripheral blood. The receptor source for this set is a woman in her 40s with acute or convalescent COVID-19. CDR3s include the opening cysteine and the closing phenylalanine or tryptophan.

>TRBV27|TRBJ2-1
CASSLSIASGGLVEQFF
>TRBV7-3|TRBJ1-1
CASSLMAGGEAFF
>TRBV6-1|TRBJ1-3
CASSERGDSGNTIYF
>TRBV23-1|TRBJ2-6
CASVRGLAGANVLTF
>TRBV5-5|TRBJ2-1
CASSLDLAGVSNEQFF
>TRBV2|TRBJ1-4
CASSYTDSSNEKLFF
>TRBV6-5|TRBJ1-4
CASGAGAGSEKLFF
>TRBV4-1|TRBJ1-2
CASSQANRGRPSF
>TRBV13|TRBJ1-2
CASSLELGAGYTF
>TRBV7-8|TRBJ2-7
CASSFLGDIDYEQYF
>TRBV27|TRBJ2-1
CASSLTHSLAGAWEQFF
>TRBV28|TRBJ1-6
CASGGQAYSPLHF
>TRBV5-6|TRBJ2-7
CASSTPRTGSKQYF
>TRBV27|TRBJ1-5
CASSLYRGGNQPQHF
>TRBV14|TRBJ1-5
CASSLYSNQPQHF
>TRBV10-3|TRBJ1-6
CAISQDPGTPLHF
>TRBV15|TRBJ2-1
CATSRAPQGWADNEQFF
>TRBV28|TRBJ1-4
CASRENEKLFF
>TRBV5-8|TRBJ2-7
CASSLRVRRGYEQYF
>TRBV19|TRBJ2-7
CASSRLGGMRYEQYF
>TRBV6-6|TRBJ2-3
CASHRDRVPDTQYF
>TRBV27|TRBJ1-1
CASSWDRNTEAFF
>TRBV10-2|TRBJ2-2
CASSGLAGAVGELFF
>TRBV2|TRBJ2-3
CASMTGRGGFDTQYF
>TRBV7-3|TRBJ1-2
CASSLIGGKGGYTF
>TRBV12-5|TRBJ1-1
CASGFSAGVNTEAFF
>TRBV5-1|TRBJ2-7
CASSLAGGEGYEQYF
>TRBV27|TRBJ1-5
CASRSGGYRVEPQHF
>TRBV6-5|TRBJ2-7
CASSSDRGLRGYEQYF